The sequence of this T cell receptor beta chain was determined in a study of cytomegalovirus exposure and HLA in healthy donors. In the study overall: Researchers previously reported finding more than 100 million unique TCR beta sequences from about 170 million T cells. General study points: Indistinguishability led to the exclusion of some V segments, TRBV6-2 and TRBV6-3 included.

With regard to this clone: The antigen remains unidentified.

Unrecorded immune exposure was likely among donors, who were nominally healthy when sampled. Use of 60 Vbeta and 13 Jbeta primers characterized the PCR. Sequencing used immunoSEQ multiplex PCR; TCRdb keeps in-frame clones, though not all of them. With roughly 80,000 clones in the sample, the ten largest clones hold about 6%. The germline CDR1 and CDR2 sequences are SGHNT and YYREEE (reference sequence). There are 14 residues in the CDR3. With V trimmed by 5 bases and J by 7 bases, 11 bases remained unmatched. This sequence was found in a girl aged 10 to 17 in good health and CMV-seropositive. The rearrangement joins TRBV5-4 to TRBJ2-7, with 8 positions matching TRBD1. Sequencing was done on a sample of PBMCs. The CDR3 DNA reads as TGTGCCAGCAGTTCCTGGACAGGGTCGAAGGAGCAGTACTTC. Protein: CASSSWTGSKEQYF.